This T cell receptor beta chain is drawn from a study of T cells in women clearing cervical HPV infection. Study information: No precancer developed; the control's incident HPV16 infection cleared within 12 months.

MY09/MY11 PCR detected cervical HPV DNA; dot-blot assigned genotypes. For this clone: Read data end 3 residues before the CDR3 end; the end is taken from the germline J gene.

Looked up from germline, CDR1 is MNHNS and CDR2 is SASEGT. This CDR3 is built from 16 residues. Here immunoSEQ multiplex PCR was the method, and the copy in TCRdb shows in-frame clones only, minus some. This listing includes more than 30,000 clones. The gene calls are TRBV6-1 and TRBJ1-4, with D possibly matching TRBD1 (6 bases). Sample: blood buffy coat. This receptor was taken from a woman aged 18 to 75 with a cervical HPV16 infection that either progressed to CIN3+ or cleared (not recorded which). The CDR3 here is CASSEGGGDGANVLFF. The DNA read from the CDR3 is TGTGCCAGCAGTGAAGGAGGGGGGGATGGGGCCAACGTA.